This record looks at one TCR beta chain sequence and its context. Methods used by the authors: Amplification of reference gene primers provided the estimated nucleated cell counts. This table comes from immunoSEQ multiplex PCR, and its TCRdb copy is limited to in-frame clones, with some not included. The D gene and trimming were derived from the DNA, and the V and J assignments and clone size from that table. The profile shows around 190,000 clones, about nine tenths of them singletons. This entry belongs to a study of blood T cell repertoires in COVID-19. The wider study: Samples came from the United States, Italy and Spain, spanning acute and convalescent COVID-19. The analysed material was cDNA or gDNA that came from T cells, B-cell-depleted T cells, or PBMCs.

With 4 bases removed from V and 5 bases from J, the gap between germline ends came to 14 bases. This CDR3 comprises 14 residues. The germline V gene encodes CDR1 SGHNT and CDR2 YENEEA. The TCR was taken from a man younger than 30 with active or convalescent COVID-19. The gene calls are TRBV11-3 and TRBJ1-1; D ambiguous. The sequenced sample consisted of peripheral blood. The CDR3 DNA sequence: TGTGCCAGCAGCTCCGAGGGAAGAACGACTGAAGCTTTCTTT. This sequence encodes CASSSEGRTTEAFF.